This T cell receptor beta chain was identified during a study of T-cell memory formation after mild COVID-19. Study-wide results and caveats: Pre-infection memory contained some responding clones, which suggested that cross-reactive memory had joined. Balance between CD4 and CD8 was seen in clones contracting day 15 to 85, and a CD4+ lean was seen in later expanders.

Researchers used 5'RACE with constant-segment primers to make TCR alpha and TCR beta cDNA libraries that carry sample barcodes and UMIs. TCRdb re-called the 5' RACE reads through MiXCR, storing one row per CDR3 protein. The sample contains about 6,500 distinct CDR3 sequences, about 54% of which appear only once. Trimming removed 7 bases from V and 5 bases from J; junction bases left unmatched: 17. CDR3 size: 17 residues. In germline, CDR1 is LGHNA, CDR2 YSLEER. As concerns this clonotype: Its antigen is undetermined.

The chain recombines TRBV4-3 with TRBJ2-7; 10 nucleotides align to TRBD1. Sequencing was done on a sample of PBMCs or a T cell subset sorted from them (not recorded which). The sequence was obtained from an adult who had mild COVID-19 (a few samples of this study predate the infection). Cell type and time point are not known. CDR3 DNA: TGCGCCAGCAACCGCAAAAGGACGAGGGACAGGGGCCACGAGCAGTACTTC. Its translation: CASNRKRTRDRGHEQYF.